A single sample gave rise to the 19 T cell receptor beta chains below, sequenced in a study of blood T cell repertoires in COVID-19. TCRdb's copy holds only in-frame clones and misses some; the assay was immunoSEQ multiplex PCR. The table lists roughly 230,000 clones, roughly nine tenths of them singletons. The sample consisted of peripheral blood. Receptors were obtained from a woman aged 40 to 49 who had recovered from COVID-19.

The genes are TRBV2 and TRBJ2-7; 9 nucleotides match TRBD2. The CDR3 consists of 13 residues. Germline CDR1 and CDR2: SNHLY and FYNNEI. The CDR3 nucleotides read TGTGCTTATAGCGGGGGCCGCTCCTACGAGCAGTACTTC. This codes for CAYSGGRSYEQYF.

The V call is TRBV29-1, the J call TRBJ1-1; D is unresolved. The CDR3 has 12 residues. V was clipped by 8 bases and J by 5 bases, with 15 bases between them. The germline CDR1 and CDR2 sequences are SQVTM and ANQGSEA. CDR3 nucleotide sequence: TGCAGCTCCCTGAGGCAGAAGACTGAAGCTTTCTTT. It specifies CSSLRQKTEAFF.

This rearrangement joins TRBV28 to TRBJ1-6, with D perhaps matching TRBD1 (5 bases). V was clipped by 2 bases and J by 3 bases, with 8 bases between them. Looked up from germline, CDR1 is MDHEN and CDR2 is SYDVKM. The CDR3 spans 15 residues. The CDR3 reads CASSLETDYNSPLHF. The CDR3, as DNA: TGTGCCAGCAGTTTAGAGACAGACTATAATTCACCCCTCCACTTT.

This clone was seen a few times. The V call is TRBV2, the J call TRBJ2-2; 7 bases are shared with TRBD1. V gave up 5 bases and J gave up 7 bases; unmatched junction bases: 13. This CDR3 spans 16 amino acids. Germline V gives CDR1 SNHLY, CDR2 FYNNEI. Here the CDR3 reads CASSPLKQGTVGELFF. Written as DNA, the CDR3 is TGTGCCAGCAGTCCCTTGAAACAGGGGACCGTCGGGGAGCTGTTTTTT.

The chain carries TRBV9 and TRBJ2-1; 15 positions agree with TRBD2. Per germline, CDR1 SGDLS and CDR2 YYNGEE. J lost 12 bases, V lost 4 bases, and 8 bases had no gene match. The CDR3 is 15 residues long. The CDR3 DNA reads TGTGCCAGCAGCCCGCTTGTGGGACTAGCGGGAGGGCAGTTCTTC. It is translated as CASSPLVGLAGGQFF.

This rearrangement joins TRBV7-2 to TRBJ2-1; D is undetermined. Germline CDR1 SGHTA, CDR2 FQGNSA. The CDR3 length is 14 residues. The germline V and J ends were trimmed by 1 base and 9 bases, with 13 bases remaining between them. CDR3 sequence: CASSLEKSGGEQFF. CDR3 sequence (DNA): TGTGCCAGCAGCTTAGAGAAGAGTGGTGGTGAGCAGTTCTTC.

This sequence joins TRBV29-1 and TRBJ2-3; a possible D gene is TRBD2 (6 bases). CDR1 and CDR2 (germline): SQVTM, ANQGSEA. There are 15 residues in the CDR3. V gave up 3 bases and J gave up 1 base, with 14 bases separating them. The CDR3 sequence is CSVEGGVTGTDTQYF. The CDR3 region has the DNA TGCAGCGTTGAGGGGGGAGTTACGGGCACAGATACGCAGTATTTT.

CDR3 bases: TGTGCCAGCAGTGTTCACTTGACCGGGGAGCTGTTTTTT. Its translation: CASSVHLTGELFF. The rearrangement links TRBV2 to TRBJ2-2; no definite D call. The CDR3 runs 13 residues. Trimming shortened V by 4 bases and J by 5 bases, and 8 bases separated the two germline ends. CDR1 and CDR2 (germline): SNHLY, FYNNEI. The full variable domain, its missing parts supplied by reference TRBV2 and TRBJ2-2, is EPEVTQTPSHQVTQMGQEVILRCVPISNHLYFYWYRQILGQKVEFLVSFYNNEISEKSEIFDDQFSVERPDGSNFTLKIRSTKLEDSAMYFCASSVHLTGELFFGEGSRLTVL.

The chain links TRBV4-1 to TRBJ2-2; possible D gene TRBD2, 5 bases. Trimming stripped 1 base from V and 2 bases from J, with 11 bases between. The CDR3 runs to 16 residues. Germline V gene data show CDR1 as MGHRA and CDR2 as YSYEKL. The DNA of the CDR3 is TGCGCCAGCAGCCAAGTAGGAGGTCGCAACACCGGGGAGCTGTTTTTT. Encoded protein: CASSQVGGRNTGELFF.

CDR3 sequence (DNA): TGTGCCAGCAGCTTGGACCAGAATGGCTACACCTTC. Translation gives CASSLDQNGYTF. This chain uses TRBV5-6 with TRBJ1-2; the D is unclear. Germline V gene data show CDR1 as SGHDT and CDR2 as YYEEEE. The V and J ends lost 0 bases and 6 bases respectively, with 6 bases between them. This CDR3 is 12 amino acids long.

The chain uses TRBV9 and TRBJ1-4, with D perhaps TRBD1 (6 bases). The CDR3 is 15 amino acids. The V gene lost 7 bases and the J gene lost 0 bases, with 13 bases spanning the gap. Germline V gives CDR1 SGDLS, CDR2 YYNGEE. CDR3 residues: CASPDRPATNEKLFF. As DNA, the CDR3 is TGTGCCAGCCCGGACAGACCTGCAACTAATGAAAAACTGTTTTTT.

The CDR3 DNA is TGTGCCAGTAGTAGGAAGGGAGTGAACACTGAAGCTTTCTTT. Translation: CASSRKGVNTEAFF. This chain uses TRBV19 with TRBJ1-1; D unclear. This CDR3 has 14 amino acids. Germline CDR1 is LNHDA and CDR2 is SQIVND (reference sequence). Trimming stripped 4 bases from V and 0 bases from J, with 9 bases between. The entire variable domain, with the rest obtained from reference TRBV19 and TRBJ1-1, is as follows: DGGITQSPKYLFRKEGQNVTLSCEQNLNHDAMYWYRQDPGQGLRLIYYSQIVNDFQKGDIAEGYSVSREKKESFPLTVTSAQKNPTAFYLCASSRKGVNTEAFFGQGTRLTVV.

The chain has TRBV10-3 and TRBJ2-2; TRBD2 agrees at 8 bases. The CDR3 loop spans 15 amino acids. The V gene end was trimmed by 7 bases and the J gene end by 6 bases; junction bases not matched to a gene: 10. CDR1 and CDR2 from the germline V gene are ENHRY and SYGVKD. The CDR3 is CAIKSGGPGAGELFF. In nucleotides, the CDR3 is TGTGCCATCAAGAGCGGGGGACCGGGGGCCGGGGAGCTGTTTTTT.

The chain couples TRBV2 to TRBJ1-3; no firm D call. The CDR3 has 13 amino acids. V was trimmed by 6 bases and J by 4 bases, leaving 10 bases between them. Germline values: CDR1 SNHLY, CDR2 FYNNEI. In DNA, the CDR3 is TGTGCCAGCAGGGCCCTTCAGGGAAACACCATATATTTT. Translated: CASRALQGNTIYF.

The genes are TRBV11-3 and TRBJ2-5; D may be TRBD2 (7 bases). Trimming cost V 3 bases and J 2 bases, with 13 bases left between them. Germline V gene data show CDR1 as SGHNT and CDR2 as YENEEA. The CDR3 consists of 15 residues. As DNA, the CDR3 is TGTGCCAGCAGCTTGGGGGGAGGGACACAAGAGACCCAGTACTTC. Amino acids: CASSLGGGTQETQYF.

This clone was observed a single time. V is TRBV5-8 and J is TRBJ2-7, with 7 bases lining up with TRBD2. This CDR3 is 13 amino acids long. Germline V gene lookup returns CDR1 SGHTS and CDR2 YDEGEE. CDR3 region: CGSGWTRDYEQYV. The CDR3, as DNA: TGTGGCAGCGGCTGGACTAGGGACTACGAGCAGTACGTC.

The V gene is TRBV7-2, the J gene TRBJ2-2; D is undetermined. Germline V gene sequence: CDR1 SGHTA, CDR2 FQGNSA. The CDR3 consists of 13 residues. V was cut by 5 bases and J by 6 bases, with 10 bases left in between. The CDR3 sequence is CASSPLSAGELFF. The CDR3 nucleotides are TGTGCCAGCAGCCCGTTATCTGCCGGGGAGCTGTTTTTT. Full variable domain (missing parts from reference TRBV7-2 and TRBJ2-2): GAGVSQSPSNKVTEKGKDVELRCDPISGHTALYWYRQSLGQGLEFLIYFQGNSAPDKSGLPSDRFSAERTGGSVSTLTIQRTQQEDSAVYLCASSPLSAGELFFGEGSRLTVL.

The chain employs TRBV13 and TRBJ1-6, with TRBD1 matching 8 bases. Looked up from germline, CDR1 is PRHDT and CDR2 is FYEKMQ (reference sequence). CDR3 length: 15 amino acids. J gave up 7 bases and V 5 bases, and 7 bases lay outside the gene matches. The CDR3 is CASSPTGAPNSPLHF. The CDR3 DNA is TGTGCCAGCAGCCCGACAGGGGCGCCGAATTCACCCCTCCACTTT.

The CDR3 protein is CASSDEQGWDEQFF. CDR3 sequence (DNA): TGTGCCAGCAGCGACGAGCAGGGTTGGGATGAGCAGTTCTTC. This sequence joins TRBV9 and TRBJ2-1; maybe TRBD1 (5 bases). V was pared by 3 bases and J by 8 bases, with 15 bases between. The germline V gene encodes CDR1 SGDLS and CDR2 YYNGEE. The CDR3 contains 14 residues.